This section outlines one T cell receptor (beta chain) sequence together with its context. Its antigen has not been determined. The input lacks base qualities; no much larger clone sits a single base away. These data belong to a study of radiation and T cells in renal cell carcinoma (dated by TCRdb to 2018 to 2021). About the study as a whole: Samples were obtained from a clinical trial, in which 15 Gy stereotactic body radiation therapy was delivered to primary renal cell carcinomas and nephrectomy was performed 4 weeks later. TCR beta sequencing covered approximately 51 samples in total, comprising some 26 tumors and roughly 27 peripheral blood samples. A total of approximately 3,800,000 unique CDR3 nucleotide sequences, encoding around 2.7 million unique CDR3 amino acid sequences, were found across all 50 or so samples.

TCR beta libraries were generated from genomic DNA with the immunoSEQ kit, following the manufacturer's recommendations. To prepare the libraries, a first multiplex PCR with proprietary primers was run, followed by a second PCR that added unique barcodes, and a bead cleanup was done after each round. Each sample batch included a kit-provided positive control reaction and a negative control reaction. The final libraries were assessed on an Agilent 4200 TapeStation D1000 ScreenTape, pooled by volume, and quantified by qPCR. Sequencing was performed on an Illumina NextSeq500 with a MidOutput 150-cycle cartridge, and 156 Read1 and 15 Index1 cycles were run with kit custom primers. The pooled library was loaded at 0.8 to 1 pM with a roughly 20% PhiX control spike-in. The source study handled its data this way. Vendor-processed data were analyzed in R, and a clonotype was defined as all T cells sharing the same CDR3 nucleotide sequence. In the clone abundance analyses, frequencies in each sample were normalized to that sample's 10,000 most abundant clones. Public T cell clones, which averaged fewer than five per sample, were removed prior to analysis. Tumor-enriched clonotypes and baseline blood-enriched clonotypes were defined as those with an abundance difference of at least 32-fold between compartments. Clonotypes expanded or contracted between blood time points were identified with a beta-binomial differential abundance model. The Baroni-Urbani and Buser coefficient was used to measure tumor-blood repertoire similarity, and groups were compared with two-tailed Wilcoxon tests in R. Held by TCRdb, this immuneACCESS table contains in-frame sequences only and omits some clones. Under half of the omission traces to an unresolved V gene where checked; the cause of the rest is unknown. For V, J and clone size, that table is used; D and trimming come from the DNA. For this sample the table gives 70,000 to 80,000 clones, of which about 86% were detected only once. Of the sample, approximately 24% is held by the ten largest clones.

Sample time point, as interpreted from the label and publication: blood 2 weeks post-SBRT. Interpreted using the paper, the treatment or condition label stands for: 15 Gy SBRT to primary tumor, nephrectomy 4 weeks later. To track tumor-enriched clonotypes, serial peripheral blood was sampled from radiation-treated patients at baseline and at 2 weeks and 4 weeks after SBRT. All patients had renal cell carcinoma with clear cell pathology. The QIAamp DNA Blood Mini Kit (Qiagen) was used to prepare genomic DNA for TCR sequencing. The analyses included just those samples that passed every quality control check. Trimming leaves V shorter by 6 bases and J shorter by 10 bases, with the junction holding 4 bases beyond the gene matches. The CDR3 starts with the cysteine, ends with the phenylalanine, and has 12 residues. Only CDR3 DNA is held: 36 bases, read in frame from base 1. CDR1 and CDR2 (ENHRY, SYGVKD) derive from the germline V gene.

Findings and caveats that apply to the study as a whole: Changes in the blood repertoire were not tracked past 4 weeks after treatment. Because the trial had a single-armed design, the trial could not examine how radiation dose or scheduling affected the TCR repertoire. Top tumor clonotypes rose in blood from baseline to 2 weeks post-radiation, then contracted by 4 weeks, suggesting transient expansion of tumor-resident clones. Because pretreatment tumor biopsies were not available, the baseline intratumoral presence of clonotypes could not be determined.

The sample in question was blood, obtained from a patient whose treatment included radiotherapy and nephrectomy. This TCR was sampled from a woman between 45 and 60 years old with renal cell carcinoma. Here the chain combines TRBV10-3 and TRBJ2-1, with 9 junctional bases fitting TRBD1. The sequence in DNA is TGTGCCATCAGACAGGGGGCAGGCGAGCAGTTCTTC. It translates as CAIRQGAGEQFF.